This passage covers 10 T cell receptor beta chains from one sample sequenced in a study of blood T cell repertoires in COVID-19. Assay used: immunoSEQ multiplex PCR; TCRdb lists only in-frame clones, some missing. The sample carries 100,000 or so clones, about three quarters recorded once. Sequencing input: peripheral blood. These receptors originate from a man aged 80 or over with acute or convalescent COVID-19.

A single count supports this clone. The CDR3 nucleotides read TGTGCCAGCAGCTCGACAGGGAGTTACGGCTACACCTTC. Encoded protein: CASSSTGSYGYTF. The chain combines TRBV7-2 with TRBJ1-2; 7 positions agree with TRBD1. This CDR3 is built from 13 residues. Germline loops: CDR1 SGHTA, CDR2 FQGNSA. Trimming removed 4 bases from V and 8 bases from J; junction bases left unmatched: 7.

The chain carries TRBV2 and TRBJ2-1; TRBD2 is a possible D gene (6 bases). The germline V gene has CDR1 SNHLY and CDR2 FYNNEI. This CDR3 contains 11 residues. The V end was cut by 7 bases, the J end by 13 bases, with 14 bases between. CDR3 loop: CASKRDSEQFF. CDR3 coding DNA: TGTGCCAGCAAAAGGGACTCTGAACAGTTCTTC.

The chain combines TRBV5-1 with TRBJ2-1; TRBD2 is a possible D gene (6 bases). Germline CDR1 is SGHRS and CDR2 is YFSETQ. The length of the CDR3 is 15 residues. V lost 4 bases to trimming and J lost 4 bases, with 15 bases between them. The CDR3 sequence: CASSEGTAPYNEQFF. The CDR3 DNA reads TGCGCCAGCAGCGAGGGGACTGCGCCGTACAATGAGCAGTTCTTC.

This chain links TRBV11-2 with TRBJ2-7; 16 bases line up with TRBD2. The CDR3 length is 19 residues. CDR1 is SGHAT and CDR2 is FQNNGV in the germline V gene. J gave up 3 bases and V 1 base, and 9 bases lay outside the gene matches. The CDR3 loop is CASSLVQGLAGGQNYEQYF. Here the CDR3 DNA reads TGTGCCAGCAGCTTAGTACAGGGACTAGCGGGAGGGCAAAACTACGAGCAGTACTTC.

This chain joins TRBV14 and TRBJ2-3; possible D gene TRBD1, 5 bases. CDR1 and CDR2 from the germline V gene are SGHDN and FVKESK. V was cut by 0 bases and J by 2 bases, with 12 bases left in between. The CDR3 runs to 16 residues. The DNA for the CDR3 is TGTGCCAGCAGCCAAGATTCTGACAGCGACACAGATACGCAGTATTTT. Translation gives CASSQDSDSDTDTQYF.

The chain uses TRBV6-2 or TRBV6-3 and TRBJ2-7; 8 bases match TRBD1. With 0 bases clipped from V and 5 bases from J, the junction kept 6 bases outside the gene matches. The length of the CDR3 is 15 residues. Per germline, CDR1 MNHEY and CDR2 SVGEGT. In DNA form, the CDR3 reads TGTGCCAGCAGTTACTCCCCCGGACAGGGCCACGAGCAGTACTTC. This codes for CASSYSPGQGHEQYF.

The rearrangement joins TRBV2 to TRBJ2-5, with D possibly being TRBD2 (5 bases). CDR1 is SNHLY and CDR2 is FYNNEI in the germline V gene. The CDR3 totals 12 residues. V lost 6 bases and J lost 5, with 10 bases in between. The CDR3 protein is CASRVIAETQYF. CDR3 DNA sequence: TGTGCCAGCAGGGTTATAGCGGAGACCCAGTACTTC.

The rearrangement joins TRBV18 to TRBJ1-4; tentative D call: TRBD1 (6 bases). CDR3 length equals 14 residues. Germline CDR1 KGHSH, CDR2 LQKENI. V shed 2 bases and J shed 5 bases, with 9 bases lying between them. The CDR3 loop is CASSPDRPNEKLFF. Written as DNA, the CDR3 is TGTGCCAGCTCACCAGACAGGCCCAATGAAAAACTGTTTTTT.

DNA of the CDR3: TGTGCCAGCTCACCTAGCTTTCACCCTAGCACAGATACGCAGTATTTT. It is translated as CASSPSFHPSTDTQYF. This chain joins TRBV18 and TRBJ2-3, with D unresolved. CDR3 size: 16 residues. Trimming shortened V by 3 bases and J by 0 bases, and 13 bases separated the two germline ends. Germline loops: CDR1 KGHSH, CDR2 LQKENI.

The chain recombines TRBV4-3 with TRBJ2-3; D remains ambiguous. This CDR3 contains 12 residues. V was pared by 1 base and J by 7 bases, with 6 bases between. Looked up from germline, CDR1 is LGHNA and CDR2 is YSLEER. In DNA form, the CDR3 reads TGCGCCAGCAGCCAAGGTTCAAATACGCAGTATTTT. It yields the protein CASSQGSNTQYF.